Listed below are T cell receptor beta chains from one sample, sequenced in a study of T cells after yellow fever vaccination. MiXCR, applied by TCRdb to the 5' RACE reads, yields one record per CDR3 protein. The repertoire has 280,000 or so distinct CDR3 sequences, approximately 10% of them found once; the top ten carry 3% to 4%. Sample: CD4+ T cells sorted from PBMCs, taken 5 days after the yellow fever booster vaccination. These receptors all stem from a man between 18 and 35 years old who received the YFV17D yellow fever vaccine. CDR3s include the opening cysteine and the closing phenylalanine or tryptophan. The D gene is left open where the match is weak. Size tells how often a clone was seen (once, few, many) or the class of an expanded clone, and some rows leave it out.

v_gene	d_gene	abundance	j_gene	CDR3aa	CDR3nt
TRBV5-4	.	.	TRBJ2-6	CASSFDNSGANVLTF	TGTGCCAGCAGCTTCGACAACTCTGGGGCCAACGTCCTGACTTTC
TRBV12-3/TRBV12-4	.	many	TRBJ1-1	CASSFIQNTEAFF	TGTGCCAGCAGTTTCATCCAGAACACTGAAGCTTTCTTT
TRBV3-1	.	few	TRBJ1-4	CASSNRDGGPTNEKLFF	TGTGCCAGCAGCAACCGGGACGGAGGCCCAACTAATGAAAAACTGTTTTTT
TRBV11-3	TRBD1	.	TRBJ2-3	CASSLSSGGPTDTQYF	TGTGCCAGCAGCCTCTCGTCAGGGGGACCCACAGATACGCAGTATTTT
TRBV4-1	TRBD1	many	TRBJ2-7	CASSRRDRDYEQYF	TGCGCCAGCAGCCGCCGGGACAGGGACTACGAGCAGTACTTC
TRBV2	TRBD2	.	TRBJ2-5	CASSVSGSQETQYF	TGTGCCAGCAGCGTGAGCGGGAGCCAAGAGACCCAGTACTTC
TRBV7-2	.	few	TRBJ2-3	CASSSPNGGNTQYF	TGTGCCAGCAGCTCTCCCAACGGGGGTAATACGCAGTATTTT
TRBV7-2	TRBD1	.	TRBJ1-1	CASSLTGWGFGAFF	TGTGCCAGCAGCTTGACAGGGTGGGGATTTGGGGCTTTCTTT
TRBV7-2	.	.	TRBJ2-7	CASTRDTSSYEQYF	TGTGCCAGCACCCGGGACACGAGCTCCTACGAGCAGTACTTC
TRBV5-1	.	few	TRBJ1-4	CASSPLDLGEKLFF	TGCGCCAGCAGCCCCCTCGACCTGGGAGAAAAACTGTTTTTT
TRBV2	.	.	TRBJ2-5	CASSAGTETQYF	TGTGCCAGCAGCGCGGGAACAGAGACCCAGTACTTC
TRBV7-3	TRBD1	few	TRBJ2-7	CASSLGTAKRDYEQYF	TGTGCCAGCAGCTTAGGGACAGCCAAAAGGGACTACGAGCAGTACTTC
TRBV20-1	.	few	TRBJ2-7	CSASAGQRPYEQYF	TGCAGTGCTAGCGCGGGACAGAGGCCCTACGAGCAGTACTTC
TRBV20-1	.	few	TRBJ1-2	CSAPRIDYGYTF	TGCAGTGCCCCAAGGATAGACTATGGCTACACCTTC
TRBV5-1	TRBD1	few	TRBJ2-1	CASSSGQGDDEQFF	TGCGCCAGCAGCTCGGGACAGGGGGATGATGAGCAGTTCTTC
TRBV18	TRBD2	.	TRBJ2-1	CASAGLAGTSYNEQFF	TGTGCCAGCGCGGGACTAGCGGGGACCTCCTACAATGAGCAGTTCTTC
TRBV5-1	TRBD1	many	TRBJ1-2	CASSLSQGGGYTF	TGCGCCAGCAGCCTCTCACAGGGGGGCGGCTACACCTTC
TRBV7-9	.	.	TRBJ1-2	CASSSERGDGYTF	TGTGCCAGCAGCTCAGAACGGGGAGATGGCTACACCTTC
TRBV5-1	TRBD2	.	TRBJ2-1	CASRPLAGGRNEQFF	TGCGCCAGCAGACCACTAGCGGGGGGACGAAATGAGCAGTTCTTC
TRBV2	.	.	TRBJ1-2	CASQGGVGYGYTF	TGTGCCAGCCAAGGGGGGGTTGGCTATGGCTACACCTTC
TRBV18	TRBD2	few	TRBJ2-7	CASSSGLAGSAYEQYF	TGTGCCAGCTCATCAGGACTAGCGGGGAGCGCCTACGAGCAGTACTTC
TRBV24-1	TRBD1	few	TRBJ2-3	CATSDPGQGGATDTQYF	TGTGCCACCAGTGACCCGGGACAGGGTGGGGCAACAGATACGCAGTATTTT
TRBV12-3/TRBV12-4	.	many	TRBJ2-5	CASRILMGGGHPSETQYF	TGTGCCAGCAGAATCCTAATGGGAGGGGGCCATCCGTCGGAGACCCAGTACTTC
TRBV6-6	.	.	TRBJ1-2	CASSYTPSRGYGYTF	TGTGCCAGCAGCTACACCCCTTCTCGTGGCTATGGCTACACCTTC
TRBV20-1	.	.	TRBJ2-6	CSAWSSPGANVLTF	TGCAGTGCTTGGTCTTCGCCCGGGGCCAACGTCCTGACTTTC
TRBV7-4	.	many	TRBJ1-6	CASTPQAGESPLHF	TGTGCCAGCACCCCCCAGGCAGGGGAATCACCCCTCCACTTT
TRBV7-9	.	.	TRBJ2-5	CASSLGVERFWQYF	TGTGCCAGCAGCTTAGGAGTGGAGCGGTTTTGGCAGTACTTC
TRBV11-2	.	few	TRBJ2-5	CASSLEMETQYF	TGTGCCAGCAGCTTAGAAATGGAGACCCAGTACTTC
TRBV7-9	TRBD1	.	TRBJ2-3	CASSFQGADVGTQYF	TGTGCCAGCAGCTTTCAGGGGGCGGATGTTGGTACGCAGTATTTT
TRBV5-1	.	many	TRBJ2-2	CASSLEGLPNTGELFF	TGCGCCAGCAGCTTGGAAGGACTACCGAACACCGGGGAGCTGTTTTTT
TRBV13	.	many	TRBJ1-6	CASSLRDTNDLDSPLHF	TGTGCCAGCAGCTTAAGGGACACTAACGATCTAGATTCACCCCTCCACTTT
TRBV7-2	.	few	TRBJ2-5	CASSLGISGLGQEETQYF	TGTGCCAGCAGCTTAGGGATTTCGGGCCTGGGCCAGGAGGAGACCCAGTACTTC
TRBV5-5	.	.	TRBJ1-4	CASSLGQVGANEKLFF	TGTGCCAGCAGCTTGGGACAGGTGGGAGCTAATGAAAAACTGTTTTTT
TRBV4-3	.	few	TRBJ2-4	CASSLSMVTKNIQYF	TGCGCCAGCAGCCTGAGCATGGTGACCAAAAACATTCAGTACTTC
TRBV20-1	.	.	TRBJ1-2	CSVRRTEGSYTF	TGCAGTGTCAGACGGACAGAGGGTAGCTACACCTTC
TRBV5-4	TRBD1	many	TRBJ2-3	CASSLDRGLTDTQYF	TGTGCCAGCAGCTTGGACAGGGGCCTCACAGATACGCAGTATTTT
TRBV27	.	many	TRBJ1-6	CASSLLGFSNSPLHF	TGTGCCAGCAGTTTATTGGGGTTCTCTAATTCACCCCTCCACTTT
TRBV12-3/TRBV12-4	.	few	TRBJ1-2	CASSVTGRYGYTF	TGTGCCAGCAGTGTCACAGGGAGGTATGGCTACACCTTC
TRBV5-4	TRBD1	few	TRBJ2-3	CASSRGQGASDTQYF	TGTGCCAGCAGTCGGGGACAGGGAGCCTCAGATACGCAGTATTTT
TRBV5-1	TRBD2	.	TRBJ2-2	CASSLSPGTIGGELFF	TGCGCCAGCAGCTTGTCCCCCGGGACTATCGGCGGGGAGCTGTTTTTT
TRBV29-1	.	many	TRBJ2-7	CSVERGSYEQYF	TGCAGCGTTGAACGGGGATCCTACGAGCAGTACTTC
TRBV19	.	.	TRBJ2-1	CASAPGSYNEQFF	TGTGCCAGTGCTCCGGGCTCCTACAATGAGCAGTTCTTC
TRBV7-2	.	medium-sized	TRBJ2-1	CASSSNSYNEQFF	TGTGCCAGCAGCTCCAACTCCTACAATGAGCAGTTCTTC
TRBV5-4	.	.	TRBJ2-5	CASSSRGPQGTQYF	TGTGCCAGCAGCTCGCGGGGACCGCAAGGGACCCAGTACTTC
TRBV5-1	TRBD2	many	TRBJ2-4	CASSTTGEGLNIQYF	TGCGCCAGCAGCACTACGGGGGAGGGGCTGAACATTCAGTACTTC
TRBV18	TRBD1	.	TRBJ1-2	CASSPPGAGTGIIYGYTF	TGTGCCAGCTCACCGCCCGGGGCCGGGACAGGAATAATATATGGCTACACCTTC
TRBV10-3	.	few	TRBJ2-1	CAISEELFSYNEQFF	TGTGCCATCAGTGAGGAATTGTTCTCCTACAATGAGCAGTTCTTC
TRBV6-5	TRBD1	few	TRBJ2-2	CASSTEGAPTNTGELFF	TGTGCCAGCAGTACCGAGGGGGCGCCCACGAACACCGGGGAGCTGTTTTTT